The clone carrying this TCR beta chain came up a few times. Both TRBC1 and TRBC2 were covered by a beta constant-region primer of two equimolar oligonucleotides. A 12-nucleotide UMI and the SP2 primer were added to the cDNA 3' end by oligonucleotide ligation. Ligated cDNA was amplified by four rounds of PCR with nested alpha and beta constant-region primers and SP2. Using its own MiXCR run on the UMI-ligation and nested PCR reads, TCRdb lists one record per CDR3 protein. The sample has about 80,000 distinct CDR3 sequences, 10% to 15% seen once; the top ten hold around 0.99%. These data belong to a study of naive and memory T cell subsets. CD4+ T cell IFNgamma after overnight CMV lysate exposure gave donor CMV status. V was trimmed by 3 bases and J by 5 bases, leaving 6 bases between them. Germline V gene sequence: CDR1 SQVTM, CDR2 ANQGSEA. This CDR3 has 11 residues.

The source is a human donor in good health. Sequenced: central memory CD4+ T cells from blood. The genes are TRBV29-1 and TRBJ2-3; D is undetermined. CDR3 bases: TGCAGCGTTGAGACACGAGATACGCAGTATTTT. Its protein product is CSVETRDTQYF.